This is a list of T cell receptor beta chains from one sample in a study of blood T cell repertoires in COVID-19. Only in-frame clones appear in the TCRdb table, and some are missing; sequencing was by immunoSEQ multiplex PCR. The table has some 380,000 clones, 88% seen once. Material for sequencing was PBMCs or T cells enriched from blood (not recorded which). These receptors were taken from a woman aged 40 to 50 with acute COVID-19. Each CDR3 is given with its conserved first and last residue. A D gene is named only where the DNA matches it firmly. Size tells how often a clone was seen (once, few, many) or the class of an expanded clone, and some rows leave it out.

TRBJ2-1 - - 14 TRBV2 CASSPDLKWGEQFF TGTGCCAGCAGTCCCGACTTGAAATGGGGCGAGCAGTTCTTC
TRBJ1-2 - - 14 TRBV6-6 CASTSADFNYGYTF TGTGCCAGCACATCGGCGGACTTTAACTATGGCTACACCTTC
TRBJ1-4 once - 13 TRBV5-1 CASSPQGFEKLFF TGCGCCAGCAGCCCACAGGGCTTTGAAAAACTGTTTTTT
TRBJ1-6 - TRBD1 15 TRBV7-9 CASSPGTGQRSPLHF TGTGCCAGCAGCCCCGGGACAGGGCAAAGATCACCCCTCCACTTT
TRBJ1-4 once TRBD1 12 TRBV6-6 CASGTGYEKLFF TGTGCCAGTGGGACAGGGTATGAAAAACTGTTTTTT
TRBJ1-2 - - 13 TRBV18 CASSPDSNYGYTF TGTGCCAGCTCACCCGACAGTAACTATGGCTACACCTTC
TRBJ1-3 - - 18 TRBV24-1 CATSAPGGVHFSGNTIYF TGTGCCACCAGTGCCCCCGGAGGGGTTCATTTTTCTGGAAACACCATATATTTT
TRBJ1-2 - - 14 TRBV11-2 CASSLDRGSYGYTF TGTGCCAGCAGCTTAGATCGGGGGTCCTATGGCTACACCTTC
TRBJ2-1 few - 12 TRBV24-1 CATSATGNEQFF TGTGCCACCAGCGCCACCGGTAATGAGCAGTTCTTC
TRBJ1-4 - TRBD1 16 TRBV5-8 CASSWGFRTGPEKLFF TGTGCCAGCAGCTGGGGGTTTCGGACAGGGCCCGAAAAACTGTTTTTT
TRBJ2-1 - - 11 TRBV7-9 CASSLGGEQFF TGTGCCAGCAGCTTAGGAGGTGAGCAGTTCTTC
TRBJ2-7 - TRBD1 13 TRBV5-6 CASSPGTAYEQYF TGTGCCAGCAGTCCCGGGACAGCTTACGAGCAGTACTTC
TRBJ1-1 - - 15 TRBV5-4 CASSFSATTPSEAFF TGTGCCAGCAGCTTCAGCGCAACCACCCCCTCTGAAGCTTTCTTT
TRBJ1-2 - TRBD1 16 TRBV5-1 CASSLAPTGVRLGYTF TGCGCCAGCAGCTTGGCCCCGACAGGGGTCCGCCTTGGCTACACCTTC
TRBJ2-3 - - 14 TRBV6-5 CASKRGGQGDTQYF TGTGCCAGCAAAAGGGGGGGGCAGGGAGATACGCAGTATTTT
TRBJ1-1 few TRBD1 14 TRBV5-1 CASSLTGVNTEAFF TGCGCCAGCAGCCTGACAGGGGTGAACACTGAAGCTTTCTTT
TRBJ2-7 - TRBD1 16 TRBV5-1 CASSLGGGLSPYEQYF TGCGCCAGCAGCTTGGGAGGGGGCCTTTCACCCTACGAGCAGTACTTC
TRBJ2-1 - TRBD1 15 TRBV19 CASSLTGGAYNEQFF TGTGCCAGTAGTCTGACAGGGGGCGCCTACAATGAGCAGTTCTTC
TRBJ2-1 few TRBD2 18 TRBV4-1 CASSRTSGGLSSYNEQFF TGCGCCAGCAGCCGGACTAGCGGGGGGCTGAGCTCCTACAATGAGCAGTTCTTC
TRBJ1-5 - TRBD1 15 TRBV19 CASSVGQASNQPQHF TGTGCCAGTAGTGTGGGACAGGCTAGCAATCAGCCCCAGCATTTT
TRBJ1-4 - TRBD1 13 TRBV30 CAQDRGQNEKLFF TGTGCCCAAGATAGGGGGCAAAACGAAAAACTGTTTTTT
TRBJ1-3 - TRBD1 15 TRBV5-1 CASRQGWTGGNTIYF TGCGCCAGCAGACAAGGTTGGACAGGCGGAAACACCATATATTTT
TRBJ1-4 - - 14 TRBV7-2 CASSLAVTGEKLFF TGTGCCAGCAGCTTAGCGGTAACCGGTGAAAAACTGTTTTTT
TRBJ1-2 - - 14 TRBV28 CASRDGGFNYGYTF TGTGCCAGCAGAGACGGGGGGTTTAACTATGGCTACACCTTC
TRBJ1-2 - - 13 TRBV27 CASTARGGYGYTF TGTGCCAGCACCGCCCGGGGAGGGTATGGCTACACCTTC
TRBJ1-1 - - 13 TRBV10-3 CAIRRAGDTEAFF TGTGCCATCAGGCGGGCAGGGGACACTGAAGCTTTCTTT
TRBJ1-1 - TRBD1 14 TRBV19 CASSMPPGGIEAFF TGTGCCAGTAGTATGCCCCCAGGGGGGATTGAAGCTTTCTTT
TRBJ2-3 - TRBD2 18 TRBV5-4 CASSLAFVAGASTDTQYF TGTGCCAGCAGCTTGGCCTTTGTAGCGGGGGCCAGCACAGATACGCAGTATTTT
TRBJ1-5 - TRBD1 15 TRBV5-1 CASSTGTGYNQPQHF TGCGCCAGCAGCACCGGGACAGGGTATAATCAGCCCCAGCATTTT
TRBJ2-3 - TRBD2 14 TRBV18 CASSPPLAGDTQYF TGTGCCAGCTCACCACCCCTAGCGGGGGATACGCAGTATTTT
TRBJ2-1 few TRBD2 14 TRBV10-3 CAISGLAGDNEQFF TGTGCCATCAGTGGGTTAGCGGGGGACAATGAGCAGTTCTTC
TRBJ2-3 once TRBD1 16 TRBV7-2 CASSSTRTGGADTQYF TGTGCCAGCAGCTCCACAAGGACAGGGGGCGCAGATACGCAGTATTTT
TRBJ1-5 - - 13 TRBV7-2 CASSLGHEWSQHF TGTGCCAGCAGCTTAGGCCATGAGTGGTCCCAGCATTTT
TRBJ1-6 - TRBD1 14 TRBV6-5 CASTLLQGDSPLHF TGTGCCAGCACCCTCCTACAGGGGGACTCACCCCTCCACTTT
TRBJ1-1 - - 14 TRBV18 CASSPTDMNTEAFF TGTGCCAGCTCACCGACAGACATGAACACTGAAGCTTTCTTT
TRBJ1-6 - TRBD1 15 TRBV6-1 CASSDGAGGNSPLHF TGTGCCAGCAGTGATGGGGCAGGGGGGAATTCACCCCTCCACTTT
TRBJ2-5 - - 13 TRBV2 CASRLGGGETQYF TGTGCCAGCAGATTAGGGGGGGGAGAGACCCAGTACTTC
TRBJ2-7 - - 12 TRBV5-1 CASSLQGYEQYF TGCGCCAGCAGCCTACAGGGCTACGAGCAGTACTTC
TRBJ2-4 - - 15 TRBV3-1/TRBV3-2 CASSQGEDWGHIQYF TGTGCCAGCAGCCAAGGGGAGGATTGGGGTCACATTCAGTACTTC
TRBJ2-7 - TRBD2 13 TRBV5-4 CASNPSGAVEQYF TGTGCCAGCAACCCGAGCGGGGCCGTTGAGCAGTACTTC
TRBJ2-1 - - 16 TRBV10-2 CASSDRRASSYNEQFF TGCGCCAGCAGTGATCGGCGGGCCAGCTCCTACAATGAGCAGTTCTTC
TRBJ2-2 - TRBD2 15 TRBV24-1 CATMSGGPNTGELFF TGTGCCACCATGAGCGGGGGGCCCAACACCGGGGAGCTGTTTTTT
TRBJ2-7 - TRBD1 14 TRBV5-1 CASSVGQVDYEQYF TGCGCCAGCAGCGTGGGACAGGTGGACTACGAGCAGTACTTC
TRBJ2-3 - - 13 TRBV7-8 CASSLQGSDTQYF TGTGCCAGCAGCTTACAGGGGAGCGATACGCAGTATTTT
TRBJ1-5 - TRBD1 15 TRBV24-1 CATSARTGFGQPQHF TGTGCCACCAGTGCCAGGACAGGGTTTGGTCAGCCCCAGCATTTT
TRBJ2-3 - TRBD2 14 TRBV5-1 CASLSGGAADTQYF TGCGCCAGCCTGAGCGGGGGGGCCGCGGATACGCAGTATTTT